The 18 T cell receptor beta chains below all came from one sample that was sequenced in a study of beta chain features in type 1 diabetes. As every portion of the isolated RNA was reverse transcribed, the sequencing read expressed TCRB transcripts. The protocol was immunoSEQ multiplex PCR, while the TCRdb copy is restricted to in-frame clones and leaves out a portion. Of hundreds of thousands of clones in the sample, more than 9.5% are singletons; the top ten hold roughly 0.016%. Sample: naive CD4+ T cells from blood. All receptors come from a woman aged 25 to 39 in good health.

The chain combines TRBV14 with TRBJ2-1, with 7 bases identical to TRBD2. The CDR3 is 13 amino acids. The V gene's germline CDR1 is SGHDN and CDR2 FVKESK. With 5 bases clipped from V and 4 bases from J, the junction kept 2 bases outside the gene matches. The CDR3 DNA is TGTGCCAGCAGCAGGGACTATTACAATGAGCAGTTCTTC. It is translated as CASSRDYYNEQFF.

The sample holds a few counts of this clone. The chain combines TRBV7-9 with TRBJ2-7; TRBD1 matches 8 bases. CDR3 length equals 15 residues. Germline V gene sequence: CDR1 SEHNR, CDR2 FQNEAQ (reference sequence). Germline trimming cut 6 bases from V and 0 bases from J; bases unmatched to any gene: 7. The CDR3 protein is CASSQQGVSSYEQYF. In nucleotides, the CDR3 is TGTGCCAGCAGTCAACAGGGGGTCAGCTCCTACGAGCAGTACTTC.

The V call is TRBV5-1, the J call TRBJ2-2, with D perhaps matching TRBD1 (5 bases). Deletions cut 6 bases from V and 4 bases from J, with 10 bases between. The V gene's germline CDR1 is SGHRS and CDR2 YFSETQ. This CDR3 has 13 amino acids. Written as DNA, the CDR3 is TGCGCCAGCACCCACACAGGCACCGGGGAGCTGTTTTTT. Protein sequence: CASTHTGTGELFF. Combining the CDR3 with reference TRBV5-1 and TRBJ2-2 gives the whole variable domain KAGVTQTPRYLIKTRGQQVTLSCSPISGHRSVSWYQQTPGQGLQFLFEYFSETQRNKGNFPGRFSGRQFSNSRSEMNVSTLELGDSALYLCASTHTGTGELFFGEGSRLTVL.

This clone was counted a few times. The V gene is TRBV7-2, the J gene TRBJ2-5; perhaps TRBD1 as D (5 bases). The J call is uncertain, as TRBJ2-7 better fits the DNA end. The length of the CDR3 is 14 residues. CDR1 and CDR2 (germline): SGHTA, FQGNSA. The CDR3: CASSLGGTSYEQYF. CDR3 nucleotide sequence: TGTGCCAGCAGCTTAGGGGGCACCTCCTACGAGCAGTACTTC.

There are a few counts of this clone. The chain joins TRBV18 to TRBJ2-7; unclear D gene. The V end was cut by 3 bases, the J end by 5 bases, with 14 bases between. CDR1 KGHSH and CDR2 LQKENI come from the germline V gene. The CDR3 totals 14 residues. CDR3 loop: CASSPLTVADEQYF. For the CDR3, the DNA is TGTGCCAGCTCACCTCTGACCGTTGCGGACGAGCAGTACTTC.

The CDR3 nucleotides read TGTGCCAGATACAGCAGGGAATACGAGCAGTACTTC. Its translation: CARYSREYEQYF. The chain combines TRBV6-4 with TRBJ2-7; weak D call: TRBD1 (5 bases). The CDR3 runs to 12 residues. V lost 9 bases and J lost 4, with 13 bases in between. CDR1 and CDR2 (germline): MRHNA, SNTAGT.

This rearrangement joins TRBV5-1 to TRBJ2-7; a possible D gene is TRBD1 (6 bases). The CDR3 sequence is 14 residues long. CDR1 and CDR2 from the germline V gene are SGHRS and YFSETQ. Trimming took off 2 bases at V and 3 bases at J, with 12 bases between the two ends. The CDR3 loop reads CASSFRDTNYEQYF. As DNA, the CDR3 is TGCGCCAGCAGCTTCCGGGACACTAACTACGAGCAGTACTTC.

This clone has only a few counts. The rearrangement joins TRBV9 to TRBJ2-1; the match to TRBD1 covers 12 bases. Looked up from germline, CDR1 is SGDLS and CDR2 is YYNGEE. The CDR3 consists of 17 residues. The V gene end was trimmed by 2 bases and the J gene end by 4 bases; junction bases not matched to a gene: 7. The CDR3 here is CASSVRRDRGLYNEQFF. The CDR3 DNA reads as TGTGCCAGCAGCGTGCGCCGGGACAGGGGGCTTTACAATGAGCAGTTCTTC.

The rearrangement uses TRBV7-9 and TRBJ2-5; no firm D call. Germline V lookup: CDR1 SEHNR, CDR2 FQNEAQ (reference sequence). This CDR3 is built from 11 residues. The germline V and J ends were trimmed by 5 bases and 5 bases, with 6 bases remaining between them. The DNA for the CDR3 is TGTGCCAGCAGCCAAGAGGAGACCCAGTACTTC. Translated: CASSQEETQYF.

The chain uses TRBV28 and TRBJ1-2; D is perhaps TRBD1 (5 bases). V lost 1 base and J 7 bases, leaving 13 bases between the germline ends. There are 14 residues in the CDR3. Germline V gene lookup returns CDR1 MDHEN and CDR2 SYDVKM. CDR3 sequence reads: CASSLYEQGGGYTF. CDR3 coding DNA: TGTGCCAGCAGTTTATACGAGCAGGGCGGTGGCTACACCTTC.

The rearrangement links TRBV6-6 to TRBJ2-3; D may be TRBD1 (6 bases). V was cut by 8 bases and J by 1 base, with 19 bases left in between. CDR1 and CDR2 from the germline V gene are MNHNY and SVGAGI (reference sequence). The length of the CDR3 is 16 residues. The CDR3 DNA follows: TGTGCCAGCCGGTACAGGGTCGGAGTAGGCACAGATACGCAGTATTTT. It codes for CASRYRVGVGTDTQYF.

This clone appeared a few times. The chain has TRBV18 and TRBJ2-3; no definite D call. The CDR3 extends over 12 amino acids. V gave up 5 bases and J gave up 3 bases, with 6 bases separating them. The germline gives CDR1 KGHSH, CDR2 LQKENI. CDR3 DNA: TGTGCCAGCTCAATAGAAACAGATACGCAGTATTTT. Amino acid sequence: CASSIETDTQYF.

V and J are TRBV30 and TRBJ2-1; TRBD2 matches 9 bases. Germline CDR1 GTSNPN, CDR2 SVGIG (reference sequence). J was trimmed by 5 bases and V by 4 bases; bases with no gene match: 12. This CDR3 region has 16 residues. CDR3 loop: CAWNSGRTQLHNEQFF. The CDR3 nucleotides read TGTGCCTGGAACAGCGGGAGGACTCAGTTGCACAATGAGCAGTTCTTC.

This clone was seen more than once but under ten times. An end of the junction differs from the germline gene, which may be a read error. The CDR3 DNA reads as TGTGCTAGCAGCTTAGACGTGACAAACAATGAGCAGTTCTTC. Its protein product is CASSLDVTNNEQFF. This chain uses TRBV7-7 with TRBJ2-1, with D uncertain. This CDR3 is built from 14 residues. CDR1 is SSHAT, CDR2 FNYEAQ, per germline (reference sequence).

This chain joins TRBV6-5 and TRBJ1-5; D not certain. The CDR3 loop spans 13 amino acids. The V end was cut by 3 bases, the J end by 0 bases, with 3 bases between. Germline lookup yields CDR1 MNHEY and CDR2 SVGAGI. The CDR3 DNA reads TGTGCCAGCAGTTATAGTAGCAATCAGCCCCAGCATTTT. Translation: CASSYSSNQPQHF.

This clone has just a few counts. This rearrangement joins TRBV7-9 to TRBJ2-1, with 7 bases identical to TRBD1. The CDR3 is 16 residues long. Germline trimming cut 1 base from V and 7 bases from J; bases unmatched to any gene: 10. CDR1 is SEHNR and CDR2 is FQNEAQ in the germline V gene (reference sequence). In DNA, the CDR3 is TGTGCCAGCAGCTTAGGTACAGGGGAGAGGGCTAATGAGCAGTTCTTC. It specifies CASSLGTGERANEQFF.

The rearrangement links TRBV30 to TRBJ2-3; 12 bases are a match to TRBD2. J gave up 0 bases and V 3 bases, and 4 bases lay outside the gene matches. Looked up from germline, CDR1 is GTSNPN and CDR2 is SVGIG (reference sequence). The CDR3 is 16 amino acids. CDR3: CAWSHGTSGSTDTQYF. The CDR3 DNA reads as TGTGCCTGGAGCCACGGGACTAGCGGGAGCACAGATACGCAGTATTTT.

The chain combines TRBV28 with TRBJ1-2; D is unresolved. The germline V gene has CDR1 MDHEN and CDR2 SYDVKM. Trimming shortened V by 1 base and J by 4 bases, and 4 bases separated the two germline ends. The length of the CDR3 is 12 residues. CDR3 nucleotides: TGTGCCAGCAGTTTATCGCGCTATGGCTACACCTTC. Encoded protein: CASSLSRYGYTF.